Described below is a single T cell receptor beta chain sequence and its context. The study drew participants aged about 18 to 95 years from 24 US areas. As handled by the study authors: Using reference gene primer amplification, nucleated cell counts were estimated. Repertoires were generated with immunoSEQ multiplex PCR, while TCRdb's copy carries only in-frame clones and drops some. V and J calls and clone size are as listed in that table; D and trimming were resolved from the DNA. This table holds some 500,000 clones, approximately 88% found once. The data originate from a study of blood T cell repertoires in COVID-19. The wider study: COVID-19 samples, acute and convalescent, were from the United States, Italy and Spain.

This CDR3 region has 13 residues. Trimming at V came to 6 bases and at J to 6 bases, leaving 10 bases not matched to a gene. CDR1 is SQVTM and CDR2 is ANQGSEA in the germline V gene. This TCR was recovered from a woman aged 40 to 50 who had recovered from COVID-19. The V gene is TRBV29-1, the J gene TRBJ1-2, with 7 bases aligning to TRBD1. The specimen sequenced was PBMCs or T cells enriched from blood (not recorded which). The CDR3 nucleotides read TGCAGCGTAGATGATACAGGGGCGGATGGCTACACCTTC. It encodes CSVDDTGADGYTF.